The next 21 T cell receptor beta chains were all read from a single sample in a study of CD8 T cells in Susac syndrome (dated by TCRdb to the late 2010s). The library was generated by the immunoSEQ multiplex PCR assay. RNA was extracted using the RNeasy kit, and roughly 0.45 to 1 microgram was reverse transcribed with random hexamers. TCRdb reprocessing: public reads trimmed at Q25 with fastp, clones called with MiXCR, in-frame beta chains kept. All rows with the same CDR3 protein become a single entry with the most common DNA and genes. In this sample the table shows 130,000 to 150,000 distinct CDR3 sequences, 95% of which occur a single time. Less than 0.085% of the sample comes from the top ten. Material: CD4+ T cells from PBMCs. These receptors all come from a human donor with Susac syndrome.

V and J are TRBV5-6 and TRBJ2-4; D is perhaps TRBD1 (5 bases). V lost 2 bases and J lost 8, with 14 bases in between. The CDR3 consists of 14 residues. CDR1 and CDR2 from the germline V gene are SGHDT and YYEEEE. CDR3 amino acids: CASSFSGSRDIQYF. The DNA of the CDR3 is TGTGCCAGCAGCTTTTCAGGGTCTCGGGACATTCAGTACTTC.

This rearrangement joins TRBV9 to TRBJ2-1; tentative D call: TRBD2 (6 bases). The V end lost 5 bases, the J end lost 6 bases, and 15 bases lay between the germline ends. The CDR3 length is 14 residues. The germline V gene has CDR1 SGDLS and CDR2 YYNGEE. CDR3 loop: CASSDPGVSNEQFF. Here the CDR3 DNA reads TGTGCCAGCAGTGACCCGGGGGTTAGCAATGAGCAGTTCTTC.

The chain joins TRBV4-1 to TRBJ1-5; D gene ambiguous. Germline V gene sequence: CDR1 MGHRA, CDR2 YSYEKL. V was pared by 0 bases and J by 3 bases, with 12 bases between. The CDR3 consists of 16 residues. The CDR3 protein is CASSQEGQSFNQPQHF. In DNA form, the CDR3 reads TGCGCCAGCAGCCAAGAAGGCCAGAGTTTCAATCAGCCCCAGCATTTT.

V usage is TRBV4-1 and J usage is TRBJ2-7; no clear D. The CDR3 spans 16 residues. From germline, CDR1 is MGHRA and CDR2 YSYEKL. Trimming removed 0 bases from V and 1 base from J, with 13 bases in between. For the CDR3, the DNA is TGCGCCAGCAGCCAAGATGGGTCGGGCCTATCCTACGAGCAGTACTTC. Its translation is CASSQDGSGLSYEQYF.

V gene TRBV5-1 combines with J gene TRBJ2-3; 7 positions match TRBD2. Losses at the gene ends were 0 bases for V and 4 bases for J; bases not matched to a gene: 2. The CDR3 length is 14 residues. Germline-derived CDR1 and CDR2 are SGHRS and YFSETQ. The CDR3, as DNA: TGCGCCAGCAGCTTGGAGAGCGGGGCAGATACGCAGTATTTT. Translating it yields CASSLESGADTQYF.

The rearrangement uses TRBV7-2 and TRBJ1-5, with D unclear. Germline V CDR1 and CDR2: SGHTA, FQGNSA. Trimming took 5 bases from V and 11 from J, leaving 13 bases between them. The CDR3 is made up of 12 amino acids. The chain's CDR3 is CASSPRWGTQHF. CDR3 DNA sequence: TGTGCCAGCAGCCCGAGATGGGGTACCCAGCATTTT. Full variable domain (missing parts from reference TRBV7-2 and TRBJ1-5): GAGVSQSPSNKVTEKGKDVELRCDPISGHTALYWYRQSLGQGLEFLIYFQGNSAPDKSGLPSDRFSAERTGGSVSTLTIQRTQQEDSAVYLCASSPRWGTQHFGDGTRLSIL.

This sequence joins TRBV12-3 or TRBV12-4 and TRBJ1-1; D is unclear. Trimming cost V 7 bases and J 3 bases, with 3 bases left between them. The CDR3 sequence is 10 residues long. The CDR3 coding sequence is TGTGCCAGCAAGGACACTGAAGCTTTCTTT. Its protein is CASKDTEAFF.

The chain recombines TRBV29-1 with TRBJ2-7, with D possibly being TRBD2 (7 bases). CDR3 length: 15 amino acids. Trimming cost V 3 bases and J 2 bases, with 17 bases left between them. Germline V gene sequence: CDR1 SQVTM, CDR2 ANQGSEA. CDR3 sequence (DNA): TGCAGCGTTGAGCTAGGACTAGGGGGACCCTACGAGCAGTACTTC. Encoded protein: CSVELGLGGPYEQYF.

The V and J genes are TRBV12-3 or TRBV12-4 and TRBJ2-2; weak D call: TRBD2 (5 bases). Between the trimmed V and J ends, which lost 0 bases and 5 bases, there was a span of 13 bases. The CDR3 loop spans 16 amino acids. CDR3 sequence reads: CASSLALAGSTGELFF. CDR3 DNA sequence: TGTGCCAGCAGTTTAGCGCTAGCAGGATCAACCGGGGAGCTGTTTTTT.

The CDR3 nucleotides are TGTGCCAGCACCCCAGCCGGGGAAGAGACCCAGTACTTC. Translating gives CASTPAGEETQYF. V gene TRBV2 combines with J gene TRBJ2-5, with D possibly matching TRBD2 (5 bases). Per germline, CDR1 SNHLY and CDR2 FYNNEI. V lost 7 bases, J lost 3 bases, and 12 bases lay in between. The CDR3 loop spans 13 amino acids. Filled out from reference TRBV2 and TRBJ2-5, the complete variable domain reads EPEVTQTPSHQVTQMGQEVILRCVPISNHLYFYWYRQILGQKVEFLVSFYNNEISEKSEIFDDQFSVERPDGSNFTLKIRSTKLEDSAMYFCASTPAGEETQYFGPGTRLLVL.

This sequence joins TRBV21-1 and TRBJ1-2; the tabulated D call, TRBD1, remains unverified against the DNA. TRBV21-1 constitutes a pseudogene. CDR3 length equals 15 residues. CDR3 nucleotides: TGTGCCAGCAGCAAAAGGGCTCCCTTCAACTATGGCTACACCTTC. Translating gives CASSKRAPFNYGYTF.

This clonotype was counted once. J is TRBJ1-1 and V is TRBV29-1; D remains ambiguous. CDR3 size: 17 residues. From germline, CDR1 is SQVTM and CDR2 ANQGSEA. The ends were cut back, 6 bases at V and 2 bases at J, with 25 bases in the middle. CDR3 coding DNA: TGCAGCGTCCAAAAATCTCAATGGGGAACTACAAACACTGAAGCTTTCTTT. This translates into CSVQKSQWGTTNTEAFF.

The chain joins TRBV20-1 to TRBJ2-1, with 10 bases aligning to TRBD2. V dropped 3 bases and J dropped 9; count of bases not matched to a gene: 14. This CDR3 comprises 16 residues. Germline values: CDR1 DFQATT, CDR2 SNEGSKA (reference sequence). The CDR3 nucleotides read TGCAGTGCTAGCCCCCCCGCGTGGAGCGGGGGGGGTGAGCAGTTCTTC. Encoded protein: CSASPPAWSGGGEQFF.

V and J are TRBV5-1 and TRBJ1-1; D gene unclear. The CDR3 length is 13 residues. Trimming took off 2 bases at V and 3 bases at J, with 8 bases between the two ends. Looked up from germline, CDR1 is SGHRS and CDR2 is YFSETQ. CDR3 nucleotides: TGCGCCAGCAGCTTCGACGGTTACACTGAAGCTTTCTTT. Translating it yields CASSFDGYTEAFF.

The chain carries TRBV29-1 and TRBJ1-3; D ambiguous. Germline V gives CDR1 SQVTM, CDR2 ANQGSEA. The CDR3 sequence is 13 residues long. V gave up 6 bases and J gave up 4 bases, with 13 bases separating them. The CDR3 sequence: CSVRHSSGNTIYF. The CDR3 bases are TGCAGCGTACGTCACAGTTCGGGAAACACCATATATTTT. The full variable domain, its missing parts supplied by reference TRBV29-1 and TRBJ1-3, is SAVISQKPSRDICQRGTSLTIQCQVDSQVTMMFWYRQQPGQSLTLIATANQGSEATYESGFVIDKFPISRPNLTFSTLTVSNMSPEDSSIYLCSVRHSSGNTIYFGEGSWLTVV.

The V gene is TRBV21-1, the J gene TRBJ1-3. TRBV21-1 is annotated as a pseudogene. The CDR3 loop spans 15 amino acids. In DNA form, the CDR3 reads TGTGCCAGCAGCAAAGTCCGGACTTTAGGAAACACCATATATTTT. It yields the protein CASSKVRTLGNTIYF.

The chain is built from TRBV7-9 and TRBJ2-6; TRBD1 matches at 8 bases. V was pared by 4 bases and J by 2 bases, with 4 bases of the junction left unmatched. This CDR3 contains 16 residues. The germline CDR1 and CDR2 sequences are SEHNR and FQNEAQ (reference sequence). CDR3 in amino acids: CASSSQQGAGANVLTF. Written as DNA, the CDR3 is TGTGCCAGCAGCTCTCAACAGGGGGCTGGGGCCAACGTCCTGACTTTC.

This chain connects TRBV3-1 to TRBJ2-6, with a possible D match to TRBD2 (7 bases). This CDR3 spans 18 amino acids. The V gene lost 1 base and the J gene lost 2 bases, with 15 bases spanning the gap. Per germline, CDR1 LGHDT and CDR2 YNNKEL (reference sequence). The CDR3 DNA follows: TGTGCCAGCAGCCAAGTTCAGGGGCTAGCGGCTGGGGCCAACGTCCTGACTTTC. This sequence encodes CASSQVQGLAAGANVLTF.

The chain combines TRBV20-1 with TRBJ2-5; TRBD1 might be the D (7 bases). CDR3 size: 14 residues. The germline V and J ends were trimmed by 6 bases and 7 bases, with 21 bases remaining between them. Germline loops: CDR1 DFQATT, CDR2 SNEGSKA (reference sequence). The DNA of the CDR3 is TGCAGTGCCCCCCCGGAGGGGGCGCATGGGACCCAGTACTTC. Residues: CSAPPEGAHGTQYF.

This chain links TRBV4-1 with TRBJ2-1; D unresolved. Trimming cost V 6 bases and J 7 bases, with 13 bases left between them. This CDR3 has 13 residues. CDR1 is MGHRA and CDR2 is YSYEKL in the germline V gene. CDR3 coding DNA: TGCGCCAGCAGTTTACTCCACCCGAATGAGCAGTTCTTC. This translates into CASSLLHPNEQFF.

J is TRBJ2-3 and V is TRBV20-1; TRBD2 matches at 9 bases. This CDR3 is built from 15 residues. The V gene's germline CDR1 is DFQATT and CDR2 SNEGSKA (reference sequence). With 3 bases clipped from V and 2 bases from J, the junction kept 6 bases outside the gene matches. CDR3 amino acids: CSARRLAGNTDTQYF. CDR3 bases: TGCAGTGCTAGGCGTCTAGCGGGGAACACAGATACGCAGTATTTT.